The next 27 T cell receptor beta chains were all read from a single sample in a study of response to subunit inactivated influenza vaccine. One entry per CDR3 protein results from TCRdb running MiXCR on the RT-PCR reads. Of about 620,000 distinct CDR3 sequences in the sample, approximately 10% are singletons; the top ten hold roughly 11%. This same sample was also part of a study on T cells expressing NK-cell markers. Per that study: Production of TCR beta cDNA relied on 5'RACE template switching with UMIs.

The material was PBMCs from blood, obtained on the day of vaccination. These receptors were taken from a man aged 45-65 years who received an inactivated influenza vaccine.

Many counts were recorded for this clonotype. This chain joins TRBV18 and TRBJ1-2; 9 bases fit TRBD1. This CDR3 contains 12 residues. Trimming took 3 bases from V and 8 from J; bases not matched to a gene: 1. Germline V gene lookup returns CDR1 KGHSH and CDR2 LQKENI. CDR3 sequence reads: CASSPGQGGYTF. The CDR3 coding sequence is TGTGCCAGCTCACCCGGACAGGGGGGCTACACCTTC.

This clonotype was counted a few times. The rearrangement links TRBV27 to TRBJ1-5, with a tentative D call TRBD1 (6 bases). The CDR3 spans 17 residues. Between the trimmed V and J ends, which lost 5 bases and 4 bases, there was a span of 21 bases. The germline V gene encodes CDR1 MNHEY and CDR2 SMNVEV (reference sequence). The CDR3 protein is CASSRWGRGGPNQPQHF. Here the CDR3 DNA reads TGTGCCAGCAGTCGCTGGGGGCGCGGGGGCCCTAATCAGCCCCAGCATTTT.

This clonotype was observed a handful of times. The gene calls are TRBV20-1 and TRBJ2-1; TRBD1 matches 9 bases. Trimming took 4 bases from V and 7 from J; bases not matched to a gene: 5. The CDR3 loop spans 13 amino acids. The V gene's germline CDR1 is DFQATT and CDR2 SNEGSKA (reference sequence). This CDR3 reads CSATRDRVNEQFF. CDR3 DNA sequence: TGCAGTGCTACTCGGGACAGGGTTAATGAGCAGTTCTTC.

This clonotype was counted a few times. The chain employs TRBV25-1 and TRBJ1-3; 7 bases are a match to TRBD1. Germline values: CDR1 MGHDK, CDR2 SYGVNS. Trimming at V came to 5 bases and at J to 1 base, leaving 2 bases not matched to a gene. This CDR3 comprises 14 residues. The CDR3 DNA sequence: TGTGCCAGCAGTAACAGGGGTTCTGGAAACACCATATATTTT. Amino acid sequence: CASSNRGSGNTIYF.

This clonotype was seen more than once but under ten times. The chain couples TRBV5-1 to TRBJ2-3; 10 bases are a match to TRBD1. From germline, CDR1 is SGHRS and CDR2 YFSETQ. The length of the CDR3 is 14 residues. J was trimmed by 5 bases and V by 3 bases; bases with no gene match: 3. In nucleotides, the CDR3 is TGCGCCAGCAGCTACGGACAGGGGGGAGATACGCAGTATTTT. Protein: CASSYGQGGDTQYF.

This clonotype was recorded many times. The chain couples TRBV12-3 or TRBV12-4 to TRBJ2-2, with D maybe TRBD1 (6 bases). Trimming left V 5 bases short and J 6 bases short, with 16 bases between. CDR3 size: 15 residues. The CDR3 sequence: CASSEQGYESGELFF. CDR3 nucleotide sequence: TGTGCCAGCAGTGAACAGGGTTATGAGTCCGGGGAGCTGTTTTTT.

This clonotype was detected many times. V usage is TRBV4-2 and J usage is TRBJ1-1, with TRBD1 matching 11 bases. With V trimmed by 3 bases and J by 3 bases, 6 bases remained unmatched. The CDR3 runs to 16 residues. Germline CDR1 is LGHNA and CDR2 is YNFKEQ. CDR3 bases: TGTGCCAGCAGCCAGAGGACAGGGGGCTTGGACACTGAAGCTTTCTTT. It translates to CASSQRTGGLDTEAFF.

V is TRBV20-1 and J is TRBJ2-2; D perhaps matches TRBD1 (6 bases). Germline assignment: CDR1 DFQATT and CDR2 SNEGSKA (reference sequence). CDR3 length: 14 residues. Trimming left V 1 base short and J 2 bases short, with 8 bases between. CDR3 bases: TGCAGTGCTAGAGCCAGGGGAAACACCGGGGAGCTGTTTTTT. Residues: CSARARGNTGELFF.

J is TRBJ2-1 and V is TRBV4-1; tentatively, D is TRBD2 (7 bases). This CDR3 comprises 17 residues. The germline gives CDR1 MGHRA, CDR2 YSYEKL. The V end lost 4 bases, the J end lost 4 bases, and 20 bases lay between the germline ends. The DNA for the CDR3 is TGCGCCAGCAGCCTCACTGGGGGGCGGGGGTTTTACAATGAGCAGTTCTTC. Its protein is CASSLTGGRGFYNEQFF.

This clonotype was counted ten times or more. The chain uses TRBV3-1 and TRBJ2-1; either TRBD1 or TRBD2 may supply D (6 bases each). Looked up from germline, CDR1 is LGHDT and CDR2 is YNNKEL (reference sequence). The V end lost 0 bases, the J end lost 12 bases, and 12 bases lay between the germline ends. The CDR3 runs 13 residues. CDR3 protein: CASSQDEGGRQFF. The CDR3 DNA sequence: TGTGCCAGCAGCCAAGATGAGGGGGGAAGGCAGTTCTTC.

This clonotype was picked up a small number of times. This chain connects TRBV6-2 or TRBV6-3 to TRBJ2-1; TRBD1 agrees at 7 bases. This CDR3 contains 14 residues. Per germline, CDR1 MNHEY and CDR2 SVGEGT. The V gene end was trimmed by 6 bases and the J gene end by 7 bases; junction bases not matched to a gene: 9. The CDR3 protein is CASRKTGSRNEQFF. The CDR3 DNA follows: TGTGCCAGCAGGAAGACAGGGTCCCGTAATGAGCAGTTCTTC.

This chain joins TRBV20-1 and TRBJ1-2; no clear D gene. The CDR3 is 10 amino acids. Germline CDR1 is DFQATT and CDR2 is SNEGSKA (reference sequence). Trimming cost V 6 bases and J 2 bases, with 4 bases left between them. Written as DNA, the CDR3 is TGCAGTGCCCAGAACTATGGCTACACCTTC. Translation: CSAQNYGYTF.

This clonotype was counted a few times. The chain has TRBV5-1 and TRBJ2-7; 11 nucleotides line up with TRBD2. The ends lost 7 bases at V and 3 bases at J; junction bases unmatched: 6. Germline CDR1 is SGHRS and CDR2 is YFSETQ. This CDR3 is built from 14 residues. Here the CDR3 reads CASQPGTSGYEQYF. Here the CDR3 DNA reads TGCGCCAGCCAACCCGGGACTAGCGGCTACGAGCAGTACTTC.

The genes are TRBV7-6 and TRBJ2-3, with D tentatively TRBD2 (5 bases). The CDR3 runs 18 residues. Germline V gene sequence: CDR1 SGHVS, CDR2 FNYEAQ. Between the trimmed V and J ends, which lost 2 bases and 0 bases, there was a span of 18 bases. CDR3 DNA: TGTGCCAGCAGCTTACTAATAGAGGGCGCCCCTAGCACAGATACGCAGTATTTT. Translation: CASSLLIEGAPSTDTQYF.

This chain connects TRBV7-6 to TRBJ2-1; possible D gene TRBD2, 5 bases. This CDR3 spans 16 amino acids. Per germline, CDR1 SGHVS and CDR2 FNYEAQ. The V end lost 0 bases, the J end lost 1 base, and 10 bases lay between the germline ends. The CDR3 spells CASSLATIHSYNEQFF. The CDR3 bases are TGTGCCAGCAGCTTAGCGACTATACATTCCTACAATGAGCAGTTCTTC. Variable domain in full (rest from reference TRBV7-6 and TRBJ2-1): GAGVSQSPRYKVTKRGQDVALRCDPISGHVSLYWYRQALGQGPEFLTYFNYEAQQDKSGLPNDRFSAERPEGSISTLTIQRTEQRDSAMYRCASSLATIHSYNEQFFGPGTRLTVL.

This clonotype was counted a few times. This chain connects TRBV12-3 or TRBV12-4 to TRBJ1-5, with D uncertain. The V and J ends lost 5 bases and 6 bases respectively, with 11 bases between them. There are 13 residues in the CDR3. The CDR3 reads CASSTNDLQPQHF. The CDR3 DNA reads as TGTGCCAGCAGTACCAACGACCTTCAGCCCCAGCATTTT.

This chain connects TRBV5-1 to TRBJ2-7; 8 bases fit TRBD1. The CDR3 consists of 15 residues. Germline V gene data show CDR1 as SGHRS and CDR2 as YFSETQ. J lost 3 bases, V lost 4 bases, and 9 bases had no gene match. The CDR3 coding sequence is TGCGCCAGCAGCCGCCTTGGACAGGGAATCTACGAGCAGTACTTC. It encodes CASSRLGQGIYEQYF.

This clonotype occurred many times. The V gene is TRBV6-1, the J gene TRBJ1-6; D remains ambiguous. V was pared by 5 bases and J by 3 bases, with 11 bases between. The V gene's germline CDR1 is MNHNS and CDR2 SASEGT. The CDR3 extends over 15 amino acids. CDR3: CASSPPKNYNSPLHF. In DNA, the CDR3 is TGTGCCAGCAGTCCACCGAAGAACTATAATTCACCCCTCCACTTT.

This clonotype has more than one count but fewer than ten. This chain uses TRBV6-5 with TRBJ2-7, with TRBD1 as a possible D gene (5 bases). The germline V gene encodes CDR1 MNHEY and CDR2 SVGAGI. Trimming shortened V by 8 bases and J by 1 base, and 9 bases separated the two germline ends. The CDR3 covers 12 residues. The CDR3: CASGRQSYEQYF. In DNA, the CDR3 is TGTGCCAGCGGGCGACAGTCCTACGAGCAGTACTTC.

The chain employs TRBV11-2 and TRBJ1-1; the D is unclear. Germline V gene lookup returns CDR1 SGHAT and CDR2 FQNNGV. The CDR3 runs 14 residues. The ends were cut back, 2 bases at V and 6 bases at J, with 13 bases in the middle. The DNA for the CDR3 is TGTGCCAGCAGCTTATCTGGGGTTCCGGCTGAAGCTTTCTTT. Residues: CASSLSGVPAEAFF. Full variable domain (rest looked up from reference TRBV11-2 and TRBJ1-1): EAGVAQSPRYKIIEKRQSVAFWCNPISGHATLYWYQQILGQGPKLLIQFQNNGVVDDSQLPKDRFSAERLKGVDSTLKIQPAKLEDSAVYLCASSLSGVPAEAFFGQGTRLTVV.

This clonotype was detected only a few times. CDR3 DNA sequence: TGTGCCAGCAGACCTACCGGGACACAGAACACTGAAGCTTTCTTT. Protein: CASRPTGTQNTEAFF. This chain connects TRBV12-3 or TRBV12-4 to TRBJ1-1, with a tentative D call TRBD1 (6 bases). This CDR3 region has 15 residues. V shed 6 bases and J shed 1 base, with 15 bases lying between them.

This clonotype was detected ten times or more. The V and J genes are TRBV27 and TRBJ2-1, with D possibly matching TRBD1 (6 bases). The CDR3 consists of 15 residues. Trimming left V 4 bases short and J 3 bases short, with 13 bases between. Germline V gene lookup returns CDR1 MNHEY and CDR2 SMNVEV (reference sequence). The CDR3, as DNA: TGTGCCAGCAGTTCAGGGGTCCTGGGCTACAATGAGCAGTTCTTC. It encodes CASSSGVLGYNEQFF.

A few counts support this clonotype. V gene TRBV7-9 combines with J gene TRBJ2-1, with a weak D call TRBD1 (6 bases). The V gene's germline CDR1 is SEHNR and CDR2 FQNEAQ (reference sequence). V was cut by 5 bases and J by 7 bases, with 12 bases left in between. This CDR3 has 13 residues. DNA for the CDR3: TGTGCCAGCAGCGCATCAACAGGGAATGAGCAGTTCTTC. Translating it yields CASSASTGNEQFF.

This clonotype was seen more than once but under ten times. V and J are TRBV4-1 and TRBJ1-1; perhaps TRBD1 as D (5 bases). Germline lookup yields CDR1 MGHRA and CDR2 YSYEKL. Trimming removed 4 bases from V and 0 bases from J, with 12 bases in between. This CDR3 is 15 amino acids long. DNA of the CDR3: TGCGCCAGCAGCCCCGGGGGTCAAATGAACACTGAAGCTTTCTTT. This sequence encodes CASSPGGQMNTEAFF.

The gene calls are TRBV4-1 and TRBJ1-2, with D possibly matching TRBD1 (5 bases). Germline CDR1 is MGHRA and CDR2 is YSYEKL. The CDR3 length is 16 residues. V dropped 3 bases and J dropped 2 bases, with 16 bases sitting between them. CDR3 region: CASSHGRGPINYGYTF. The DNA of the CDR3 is TGCGCCAGCAGCCATGGGCGGGGCCCGATAAACTATGGCTACACCTTC.

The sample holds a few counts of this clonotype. The CDR3 DNA follows: TGTGCCAGCAGTTTCCAAGCGGGGGCCACAGATACGCAGTATTTT. As protein: CASSFQAGATDTQYF. The chain recombines TRBV6-5 with TRBJ2-3; 8 bases are shared with TRBD2. Trimming took 4 bases from V and 2 from J; bases not matched to a gene: 5. The CDR3 length is 15 residues. Germline lookup yields CDR1 MNHEY and CDR2 SVGAGI.

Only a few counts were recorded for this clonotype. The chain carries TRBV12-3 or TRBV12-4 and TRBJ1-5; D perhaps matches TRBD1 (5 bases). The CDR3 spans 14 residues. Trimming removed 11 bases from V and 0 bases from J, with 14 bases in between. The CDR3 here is CASKWGNSNQPQHF. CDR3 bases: TGTGCCTCAAAATGGGGGAATAGCAATCAGCCCCAGCATTTT.